The sequence of this T cell receptor beta chain was determined in a study of cytomegalovirus exposure and HLA in healthy donors. The PCR contained 60 Vbeta and 13 Jbeta primers. Measured with immunoSEQ multiplex PCR; TCRdb has only the in-frame clones, and not every one. The sample's table shows some 72,000 clones. The CDR3 has 11 amino acids. Looked up from germline, CDR1 is GTSNPN and CDR2 is SVGIG (reference sequence). Deletions cut 8 bases from V and 8 bases from J, with 15 bases between. This clonotype was sampled from a boy younger than 18 in good health and CMV-seronegative. Sequenced input: PBMCs. The rearrangement uses TRBV30 and TRBJ1-2; D call uncertain. CDR3 protein: CALSGLQGYTF. The CDR3 DNA reads TGTGCCCTAAGCGGTTTGCAGGGCTACACCTTC.